The 8 T cell receptor beta chains below were found in one sample sequenced in a study of shared clonotypes between healthy human individuals (dated by TCRdb to about 2020). The library was prepared using the immunoSEQ multiplex PCR assay. The source is immuneACCESS, and TCRdb retained only in-frame sequences with V and J called. Part of the clones is not carried over; for the studies checked, unresolved V genes explain less than half of this, and the remainder is unexplained. The sample table records 730,000 or so clones; 72% of these occur just once. The top ten clones comprise around 2% of the sample. What was sequenced was memory CD4+ T cells sorted from blood. Per the publication, the cell subset or site label means: CD45RA-negative fraction. The source of these receptors is a woman in her twenties or thirties in good health.

On this clone itself: Given a much more abundant clone one base away, this may be a read error. Other nucleotide sequences from this sample produce the same CDR3. The rearrangement links TRBV19 to TRBJ1-3; no firm D call. The germline V gene encodes CDR1 LNHDA and CDR2 SQIVND (reference sequence). There are 14 residues in the CDR3. V lost 2 bases and J 0 bases, leaving 5 bases between the germline ends. The chain's CDR3 is CASSIQSSGNTIYF. DNA of the CDR3: TGTGCCAGTAGTATACAGAGCTCTGGAAACACCATATATTTT.

The CDR3 DNA follows: TGTGCCAGCAGCTTTACTGGGGCCAACGTCCTGACTTTC. The encoded protein is CASSFTGANVLTF. The V and J genes are TRBV11-3 and TRBJ2-6; D gene unclear. Germline assignment: CDR1 SGHNT and CDR2 YENEEA. The CDR3 consists of 13 residues. Trimming took off 3 bases at V and 2 bases at J, with 2 bases between the two ends.

The chain recombines TRBV28 with TRBJ2-7; TRBD2 might be the D (6 bases). The V and J ends lost 7 bases and 9 bases respectively, with 19 bases between them. From germline, CDR1 is MDHEN and CDR2 SYDVKM. The CDR3 is made up of 13 amino acids. The CDR3 region is CASIGRDFWGQYF. The CDR3 region has the DNA TGTGCCAGCATCGGGCGGGACTTCTGGGGGCAGTACTTC.

V usage is TRBV2 and J usage is TRBJ1-5; maybe TRBD1 (6 bases). The CDR3 consists of 13 residues. The V gene's germline CDR1 is SNHLY and CDR2 FYNNEI. The germline V and J ends were trimmed by 7 bases and 6 bases, with 13 bases remaining between them. The CDR3 bases are TGTGCCAGCAAACAGGGACTTGGTCAGCCCCAGCATTTT. Translated: CASKQGLGQPQHF.

This clone occurred a few times. J is TRBJ2-3 and V is TRBV9; the D is unclear. V was cut by 0 bases and J by 0 bases, with 8 bases left in between. CDR3 length: 15 amino acids. CDR1 is SGDLS, CDR2 YYNGEE, per germline. CDR3 residues: CASSVGPTSTDTQYF. The DNA for the CDR3 is TGTGCCAGCAGCGTAGGGCCGACGAGCACAGATACGCAGTATTTT.

This clone was recorded many times. The rearrangement links TRBV7-2 to TRBJ1-4, with D possibly TRBD1 on 6 matching bases. CDR1 is SGHTA and CDR2 is FQGNSA in the germline V gene. CDR3 length equals 13 residues. Trimming left V 4 bases short and J 7 bases short, with 10 bases between. CDR3 amino acids: CASSSEGGEKLFF. DNA for the CDR3: TGTGCCAGCAGCTCAGAGGGGGGTGAAAAACTGTTTTTT.

The J gene is TRBJ1-1, the V gene TRBV5-1; D gene unclear. The CDR3 covers 14 residues. Germline CDR1 SGHRS, CDR2 YFSETQ. Trimming took 5 bases from V and 3 from J, leaving 14 bases between them. CDR3 sequence reads: CASRTGQFYTEAFF. As DNA, the CDR3 is TGCGCCAGCAGGACTGGGCAGTTTTACACTGAAGCTTTCTTT.

The gene calls are TRBV28 and TRBJ1-4, with 7 bases fitting TRBD1. V shed 4 bases, J shed 4 bases, and the junction held 0 bases outside the gene matches. Germline lookup yields CDR1 MDHEN and CDR2 SYDVKM. The CDR3 runs to 13 residues. The CDR3 region has the DNA TGTGCCAGCAGTTACAGGGGTAATGAAAAACTGTTTTTT. Its translation: CASSYRGNEKLFF.